A selection of T cell receptor beta chains follows, all from one sample in a study of blood T cell repertoires in COVID-19. The data were produced by immunoSEQ multiplex PCR, yet TCRdb's version contains in-frame clones alone and is incomplete. The profile shows some 170,000 clones, roughly 82% of them singletons. Source material: peripheral blood. The receptor set was obtained from a woman between 65 and 79 years old with acute or convalescent COVID-19. CDR3s include the opening cysteine and the closing phenylalanine or tryptophan. A D gene is named only where the DNA matches it firmly. Clone sizes are given selectively: once, few, many, or a class where the clone is expanded.

j_gene: TRBJ1-2
v_gene: TRBV21-1
abundance: few
d_gene: -
CDR3aa: CASSPRTRPRAGGNKGYTF
CDR3nt: TGTGCCAGCAGCCCACGTACGCGCCCGCGGGCAGGGGGGAATAAGGGCTACACCTTC

j_gene: TRBJ1-6
v_gene: TRBV18
abundance: -
d_gene: TRBD1
CDR3aa: CASSPRGGASYGDSPLHF
CDR3nt: TGTGCCAGCTCCCCCCGAGGGGGCGCATCCTACGGGGATTCACCCCTCCACTTT

j_gene: TRBJ2-7
v_gene: TRBV5-4
abundance: -
d_gene: TRBD2
CDR3aa: CASSLPGLAVEQYF
CDR3nt: TGTGCCAGCAGCTTGCCGGGACTAGCTGTCGAGCAGTACTTC

j_gene: TRBJ2-5
v_gene: TRBV7-9
abundance: -
d_gene: TRBD2
CDR3aa: CASSLGFEGGRSETQYF
CDR3nt: TGTGCCAGCAGCTTAGGCTTCGAGGGAGGGCGGTCTGAGACCCAGTACTTC

j_gene: TRBJ1-6
v_gene: TRBV6-5
abundance: -
d_gene: -
CDR3aa: CASGDSPLHF
CDR3nt: TGTGCCAGCGGAGACTCACCCCTCCACTTT

j_gene: TRBJ2-2
v_gene: TRBV9
abundance: -
d_gene: TRBD1
CDR3aa: CASSVVWDRLPGELFF
CDR3nt: TGTGCCAGCAGCGTAGTTTGGGACAGGTTGCCCGGGGAGCTGTTTTTT

j_gene: TRBJ2-1
v_gene: TRBV28
abundance: -
d_gene: TRBD1
CDR3aa: CASTDRGNYNEQFF
CDR3nt: TGTGCCAGCACTGACAGGGGGAACTACAATGAGCAGTTCTTC

j_gene: TRBJ2-2
v_gene: TRBV28
abundance: -
d_gene: -
CDR3aa: CASSLPGVRTGELFF
CDR3nt: TGTGCCAGCAGTTTGCCGGGAGTACGGACCGGGGAGCTGTTTTTT

j_gene: TRBJ2-5
v_gene: TRBV5-1
abundance: -
d_gene: TRBD2
CDR3aa: CASSASSGGLQETQYF
CDR3nt: TGCGCCAGCAGCGCCAGTAGCGGGGGGTTACAAGAGACCCAGTACTTC

j_gene: TRBJ1-3
v_gene: TRBV4-1
abundance: -
d_gene: -
CDR3aa: CASSHPTRDSGNTIYF
CDR3nt: TGCGCCAGCAGCCATCCTACCCGGGACTCTGGAAACACCATATATTTT

j_gene: TRBJ2-5
v_gene: TRBV6-5
abundance: -
d_gene: TRBD2
CDR3aa: CASRQTSRSTQYF
CDR3nt: TGTGCCAGCAGGCAGACTAGCCGATCTACCCAGTACTTC

j_gene: TRBJ1-5
v_gene: TRBV30
abundance: -
d_gene: -
CDR3aa: CAWSTTGLDQPQHF
CDR3nt: TGTGCCTGGAGTACCACAGGGCTGGATCAGCCCCAGCATTTT

j_gene: TRBJ1-5
v_gene: TRBV5-3
abundance: -
d_gene: -
CDR3aa: CARSLCRNSNQPQHF
CDR3nt: TGTGCCAGAAGCTTGTGCAGAAATAGCAATCAGCCCCAGCATTTT

j_gene: TRBJ2-2
v_gene: TRBV27
abundance: -
d_gene: TRBD1
CDR3aa: CASSLVLGQGFPGELFF
CDR3nt: TGTGCCAGCAGTTTGGTTCTGGGACAGGGGTTCCCCGGGGAGCTGTTTTTT

j_gene: TRBJ1-5
v_gene: TRBV27
abundance: -
d_gene: -
CDR3aa: CAPPPGAKSPANQPQHF
CDR3nt: TGTGCCCCACCGCCAGGGGCTAAATCACCAGCCAATCAGCCCCAGCATTTT

j_gene: TRBJ1-2
v_gene: TRBV7-2
abundance: few
d_gene: TRBD1
CDR3aa: CASSLAAGGSGGYTF
CDR3nt: TGTGCCAGCAGCTTAGCGGCAGGGGGAAGTGGCGGCTACACCTTC

j_gene: TRBJ2-7
v_gene: TRBV5-5
abundance: -
d_gene: -
CDR3aa: CASSFGEDEQYF
CDR3nt: TGTGCCAGCAGCTTCGGGGAGGACGAGCAGTACTTC

j_gene: TRBJ2-1
v_gene: TRBV9
abundance: -
d_gene: -
CDR3aa: CASSARGRNEQFF
CDR3nt: TGTGCCAGCAGCGCCCGGGGGAGAAATGAGCAGTTCTTC

j_gene: TRBJ2-7
v_gene: TRBV19
abundance: once
d_gene: -
CDR3aa: CASSSWGDEQYF
CDR3nt: TGTGCCAGTAGTAGCTGGGGGGACGAGCAGTACTTC

j_gene: TRBJ1-6
v_gene: TRBV5-6
abundance: -
d_gene: TRBD1
CDR3aa: CASSPLGQGTNSPLHF
CDR3nt: TGTGCCAGCAGCCCTCTAGGACAGGGGACAAATTCACCCCTCCACTTT

j_gene: TRBJ1-5
v_gene: TRBV6-2/TRBV6-3
abundance: -
d_gene: -
CDR3aa: CASSYAGNSNQPQHF
CDR3nt: TGTGCCAGCAGTTATGCGGGGAATAGCAATCAGCCCCAGCATTTT

j_gene: TRBJ1-2
v_gene: TRBV6-2/TRBV6-3
abundance: -
d_gene: TRBD1
CDR3aa: CASSYVPGTGDYGYTF
CDR3nt: TGTGCCAGCAGTTACGTCCCCGGGACAGGGGACTATGGCTACACCTTC

j_gene: TRBJ1-1
v_gene: TRBV11-3
abundance: -
d_gene: -
CDR3aa: CASSFQQGEAFF
CDR3nt: TGTGCCAGCAGCTTTCAGCAGGGCGAAGCTTTCTTT

j_gene: TRBJ1-2
v_gene: TRBV4-1
abundance: -
d_gene: TRBD1
CDR3aa: CASSQVTGDGGYTF
CDR3nt: TGCGCCAGCAGCCAAGTAACAGGGGACGGTGGCTACACCTTC

j_gene: TRBJ1-2
v_gene: TRBV7-8
abundance: once
d_gene: -
CDR3aa: CASSGLTDVYGYTF
CDR3nt: TGTGCCAGCAGCGGGCTGACAGACGTCTATGGCTACACCTTC

j_gene: TRBJ2-1
v_gene: TRBV2
abundance: -
d_gene: -
CDR3aa: CASVKLGGYNEQFF
CDR3nt: TGTGCCAGCGTGAAACTAGGAGGTTACAATGAGCAGTTCTTC

j_gene: TRBJ2-3
v_gene: TRBV7-7
abundance: -
d_gene: TRBD2
CDR3aa: CASSPQLAGTQYF
CDR3nt: TGTGCTAGCAGCCCCCAACTAGCGGGTACGCAGTATTTT

j_gene: TRBJ1-1
v_gene: TRBV5-4
abundance: few
d_gene: -
CDR3aa: CASIGQLNTEAFF
CDR3nt: TGTGCCAGCATAGGACAATTGAACACTGAAGCTTTCTTT

j_gene: TRBJ1-2
v_gene: TRBV7-2
abundance: few
d_gene: -
CDR3aa: CASSLVRGSYGYTF
CDR3nt: TGTGCCAGCAGCTTAGTAAGGGGATCCTATGGCTACACCTTC

j_gene: TRBJ2-1
v_gene: TRBV10-3
abundance: -
d_gene: TRBD2
CDR3aa: CAIKLSSGSSNEQFF
CDR3nt: TGTGCCATCAAACTATCTAGCGGGAGTAGTAATGAGCAGTTCTTC

j_gene: TRBJ2-7
v_gene: TRBV7-9
abundance: -
d_gene: TRBD2
CDR3aa: CASSLGRGEFAYEQYF
CDR3nt: TGTGCCAGCAGCCTAGGTCGGGGGGAATTTGCCTACGAGCAGTACTTC

j_gene: TRBJ1-2
v_gene: TRBV28
abundance: -
d_gene: TRBD1
CDR3aa: CASSSDRGYGYTF
CDR3nt: TGTGCCAGCAGTTCGGACAGGGGCTATGGCTACACCTTC

j_gene: TRBJ2-2
v_gene: TRBV3-1/TRBV3-2
abundance: -
d_gene: TRBD2
CDR3aa: CASSLISGGAWTGELFF
CDR3nt: TGTGCCAGCAGCCTTATTAGCGGGGGGGCTTGGACCGGGGAGCTGTTTTTT

j_gene: TRBJ2-3
v_gene: TRBV20-1
abundance: -
d_gene: -
CDR3aa: CSASRIRTSTDTQYF
CDR3nt: TGCAGTGCCAGTCGTATTAGGACTAGCACAGATACGCAGTATTTT

j_gene: TRBJ2-1
v_gene: TRBV7-7
abundance: -
d_gene: TRBD2
CDR3aa: CASSPRLAGGGNEQFF
CDR3nt: TGTGCCAGCAGCCCCCGACTAGCGGGAGGGGGCAATGAGCAGTTCTTC

j_gene: TRBJ1-3
v_gene: TRBV4-1
abundance: -
d_gene: -
CDR3aa: CASSQGPGPGNTIYF
CDR3nt: TGCGCCAGCAGCCAAGGTCCAGGCCCTGGAAACACCATATATTTT

j_gene: TRBJ1-5
v_gene: TRBV30
abundance: -
d_gene: -
CDR3aa: CAWALWGGNQPQHF
CDR3nt: TGTGCCTGGGCCCTCTGGGGAGGCAATCAGCCCCAGCATTTT

j_gene: TRBJ1-2
v_gene: TRBV7-9
abundance: -
d_gene: -
CDR3aa: CASSDPTDRPSNYGYTF
CDR3nt: TGTGCCAGCAGCGATCCTACCGACAGGCCGTCTAACTATGGCTACACCTTC

j_gene: TRBJ2-7
v_gene: TRBV7-9
abundance: -
d_gene: -
CDR3aa: CASSLSGGYEQYF
CDR3nt: TGTGCCAGCAGCTTAAGCGGAGGCTACGAGCAGTACTTC

j_gene: TRBJ1-1
v_gene: TRBV6-2/TRBV6-3
abundance: -
d_gene: -
CDR3aa: CASSPAFTGLITEAFF
CDR3nt: TGTGCCAGCAGTCCAGCCTTTACAGGGTTGATCACTGAAGCTTTCTTT

j_gene: TRBJ1-5
v_gene: TRBV28
abundance: -
d_gene: -
CDR3aa: CASSLDRNQPQHF
CDR3nt: TGTGCCAGCAGTCTAGACAGGAACCAGCCCCAGCATTTT

j_gene: TRBJ1-6
v_gene: TRBV10-3
abundance: -
d_gene: -
CDR3aa: CAISESRGNSPLHF
CDR3nt: TGTGCCATCAGTGAGTCTCGGGGAAATTCACCCCTCCACTTT

j_gene: TRBJ1-1
v_gene: TRBV5-1
abundance: -
d_gene: -
CDR3aa: CASSLAQGGIAEAFF
CDR3nt: TGCGCCAGCAGCTTGGCCCAGGGTGGTATCGCTGAAGCTTTCTTT

j_gene: TRBJ2-2
v_gene: TRBV19
abundance: -
d_gene: -
CDR3aa: CASSRTGGGAGELFF
CDR3nt: TGTGCCAGTAGTCGAACAGGGGGAGGGGCCGGGGAGCTGTTTTTT

j_gene: TRBJ2-5
v_gene: TRBV6-5
abundance: -
d_gene: TRBD2
CDR3aa: CASGTSGGQETQYF
CDR3nt: TGTGCCAGTGGGACTAGCGGGGGGCAAGAGACCCAGTACTTC

j_gene: TRBJ2-1
v_gene: TRBV6-6
abundance: -
d_gene: -
CDR3aa: CASTRELSGSSREQFF
CDR3nt: TGTGCCAGCACCCGCGAATTATCCGGGTCCTCCAGAGAGCAGTTCTTC

j_gene: TRBJ1-6
v_gene: TRBV9
abundance: -
d_gene: -
CDR3aa: CASSARVGSYNSPLHF
CDR3nt: TGTGCCAGCAGCGCCCGGGTGGGCTCCTATAATTCACCCCTCCACTTT

j_gene: TRBJ1-6
v_gene: TRBV19
abundance: -
d_gene: -
CDR3aa: CASGHNYNSPLHF
CDR3nt: TGTGCCAGCGGACACAACTATAATTCACCCCTCCACTTT

j_gene: TRBJ2-4
v_gene: TRBV7-2
abundance: -
d_gene: -
CDR3aa: CASSLGLDINIQYF
CDR3nt: TGTGCCAGCAGCTTAGGACTAGATATAAACATTCAGTACTTC